This is a list of T cell receptor beta chains from one sample in a study of Ad26.COV2.S vaccination and SARS-CoV-2 variants. Clones were read by immunoSEQ multiplex PCR, and TCRdb kept only the in-frame ones, dropping some. The sample yields about half a million clones, roughly nine tenths seen once. The sample here was peripheral blood, taken in a trial of Ad26.COV2.S vaccine versus placebo. These TCRs come from a person between 18 and 65 years old who received the Ad26.COV2.S COVID-19 vaccine or a placebo. Both conserved end residues are part of each CDR3. The order of the fields is clone size, CDR3 length, V gene, J gene, D gene, CDR3 protein, CDR3 DNA. D genes are given only for firm matches. Part of the rows lack a size; the others show once, few, many or a class for expanded clones.

abundance: .; len: 15; v_gene: TRBV3-1/TRBV3-2; j_gene: TRBJ2-1; d_gene: .; CDR3aa: CASSHRRNSYNEQFF; CDR3nt: TGTGCCAGCAGCCATCGGAGGAATTCCTACAATGAGCAGTTCTTC
abundance: .; len: 15; v_gene: TRBV18; j_gene: TRBJ2-7; d_gene: .; CDR3aa: CASSPGAGTTYEQYF; CDR3nt: TGTGCCAGCTCACCGGGGGCAGGGACGACCTACGAGCAGTACTTC
abundance: once; len: 15; v_gene: TRBV9; j_gene: TRBJ2-7; d_gene: TRBD2; CDR3aa: CASSAGLASNYEQYF; CDR3nt: TGTGCCAGCAGCGCCGGACTAGCGAGCAACTACGAGCAGTACTTC
abundance: .; len: 17; v_gene: TRBV12-5; j_gene: TRBJ1-1; d_gene: .; CDR3aa: CASGLGPIDGKNTEAFF; CDR3nt: TGTGCTAGTGGTTTGGGACCGATTGACGGAAAGAACACTGAAGCTTTCTTT
abundance: .; len: 17; v_gene: TRBV5-1; j_gene: TRBJ2-5; d_gene: TRBD2; CDR3aa: CASSFYSGGTVYETQYF; CDR3nt: TGCGCCAGCAGCTTTTATAGCGGGGGGACGGTTTATGAGACCCAGTACTTC
abundance: .; len: 13; v_gene: TRBV5-5; j_gene: TRBJ2-7; d_gene: .; CDR3aa: CASNLLGSYEQYF; CDR3nt: TGTGCCAGCAACCTACTAGGATCCTACGAGCAGTACTTC
abundance: .; len: 15; v_gene: TRBV11-2; j_gene: TRBJ2-1; d_gene: TRBD2; CDR3aa: CASSQGLTDHNEQFF; CDR3nt: TGTGCCAGCAGCCAGGGACTAACCGACCACAATGAGCAGTTCTTC
abundance: .; len: 14; v_gene: TRBV4-1; j_gene: TRBJ1-1; d_gene: .; CDR3aa: CASSQTGWNTEAFF; CDR3nt: TGCGCCAGCAGCCAGACGGGTTGGAACACTGAAGCTTTCTTT
abundance: .; len: 13; v_gene: TRBV19; j_gene: TRBJ1-1; d_gene: .; CDR3aa: CASRTVDSAEAFF; CDR3nt: TGTGCCAGTAGGACCGTCGACAGCGCTGAAGCTTTCTTT
abundance: .; len: 16; v_gene: TRBV2; j_gene: TRBJ2-7; d_gene: TRBD2; CDR3aa: CASSEGIAGGPYEQYF; CDR3nt: TGTGCCAGCAGTGAAGGGATAGCGGGAGGGCCGTACGAGCAGTACTTC
abundance: .; len: 15; v_gene: TRBV27; j_gene: TRBJ2-7; d_gene: .; CDR3aa: CASSLEGFYPYEQYF; CDR3nt: TGTGCCAGCAGTTTGGAGGGCTTTTATCCCTACGAGCAGTACTTC
abundance: .; len: 16; v_gene: TRBV18; j_gene: TRBJ1-3; d_gene: .; CDR3aa: CASSLSLGPSGNTIYF; CDR3nt: TGTGCCAGCTCACTCAGCTTGGGACCCTCTGGAAACACCATATATTTT
abundance: .; len: 18; v_gene: TRBV3-1/TRBV3-2; j_gene: TRBJ2-1; d_gene: TRBD2; CDR3aa: CASSQGERGAPANNEQFF; CDR3nt: TGTGCCAGCAGCCAAGGAGAGCGGGGGGCACCGGCGAACAATGAGCAGTTCTTC
abundance: .; len: 14; v_gene: TRBV28; j_gene: TRBJ1-5; d_gene: .; CDR3aa: CASSEGGMNQPQHF; CDR3nt: TGTGCCAGCAGCGAAGGGGGGATGAATCAGCCCCAGCATTTT
abundance: .; len: 16; v_gene: TRBV7-9; j_gene: TRBJ2-3; d_gene: .; CDR3aa: CASRRPPGLPPDTQYF; CDR3nt: TGTGCCAGCAGACGCCCCCCCGGACTGCCCCCAGATACGCAGTATTTT
abundance: .; len: 13; v_gene: TRBV10-2; j_gene: TRBJ1-1; d_gene: .; CDR3aa: CASSESGSQKAFF; CDR3nt: TGCGCCAGCAGTGAGTCTGGATCCCAAAAAGCTTTCTTT
abundance: few; len: 12; v_gene: TRBV28; j_gene: TRBJ1-2; d_gene: TRBD1; CDR3aa: CASSSGGDGYTF; CDR3nt: TGTGCCAGCAGTTCAGGGGGCGACGGCTACACCTTC
abundance: once; len: 14; v_gene: TRBV30; j_gene: TRBJ1-4; d_gene: .; CDR3aa: CAWSRPLGGEKLFF; CDR3nt: TGTGCCTGGAGTCGCCCTTTGGGGGGGGAAAAACTGTTTTTT
abundance: .; len: 14; v_gene: TRBV27; j_gene: TRBJ2-7; d_gene: .; CDR3aa: CASSFFPGGHEQYF; CDR3nt: TGTGCCAGCAGTTTCTTTCCCGGGGGCCACGAGCAGTACTTC
abundance: once; len: 14; v_gene: TRBV28; j_gene: TRBJ2-2; d_gene: .; CDR3aa: CASSGRRNTGELFF; CDR3nt: TGTGCCAGCAGCGGGAGACGGAACACCGGGGAGCTGTTTTTT
abundance: once; len: 14; v_gene: TRBV5-1; j_gene: TRBJ2-3; d_gene: .; CDR3aa: CASSLVPGSDTQYF; CDR3nt: TGCGCCAGCAGCTTGGTTCCGGGTTCAGATACGCAGTATTTT
abundance: .; len: 12; v_gene: TRBV30; j_gene: TRBJ1-2; d_gene: .; CDR3aa: CAWSPRGYGYTF; CDR3nt: TGTGCCTGGAGTCCCAGGGGATATGGCTACACCTTC
abundance: .; len: 12; v_gene: TRBV7-2; j_gene: TRBJ2-3; d_gene: TRBD1; CDR3aa: CASSTGADTQYF; CDR3nt: TGTGCCAGCAGCACAGGGGCAGATACGCAGTATTTT
abundance: .; len: 15; v_gene: TRBV2; j_gene: TRBJ2-5; d_gene: TRBD1; CDR3aa: CASSRGQGVVETQYF; CDR3nt: TGTGCCAGCTCGAGGGGACAGGGGGTCGTAGAGACCCAGTACTTC
abundance: .; len: 15; v_gene: TRBV4-1; j_gene: TRBJ2-7; d_gene: TRBD1; CDR3aa: CASSRRGTGEYEQYF; CDR3nt: TGCGCCAGCAGCCGCAGAGGGACAGGGGAATACGAGCAGTACTTC
abundance: .; len: 16; v_gene: TRBV28; j_gene: TRBJ1-2; d_gene: .; CDR3aa: CASSPTIGQNNYGYTF; CDR3nt: TGTGCCAGCAGTCCGACCATCGGACAGAACAACTATGGCTACACCTTC
abundance: .; len: 13; v_gene: TRBV28; j_gene: TRBJ1-1; d_gene: .; CDR3aa: CASSGTDNTEAFF; CDR3nt: TGTGCCAGCAGCGGGACGGACAACACTGAAGCTTTCTTT
abundance: .; len: 12; v_gene: TRBV3-1/TRBV3-2; j_gene: TRBJ2-7; d_gene: .; CDR3aa: CASGNPRYEQYF; CDR3nt: TGTGCCAGCGGGAACCCTAGATACGAGCAGTACTTC
abundance: .; len: 18; v_gene: TRBV7-2; j_gene: TRBJ1-4; d_gene: TRBD1; CDR3aa: CASSLALGTGGFGEKLFF; CDR3nt: TGTGCCAGCAGCTTAGCGCTCGGGACAGGAGGCTTTGGTGAAAAACTGTTTTTT
abundance: once; len: 13; v_gene: TRBV11-1; j_gene: TRBJ2-1; d_gene: .; CDR3aa: CASSLGLWNEQFF; CDR3nt: TGTGCCAGCAGCTTAGGCCTTTGGAATGAGCAGTTCTTC
abundance: .; len: 12; v_gene: TRBV5-4; j_gene: TRBJ1-2; d_gene: .; CDR3aa: CASSVGAAGYTF; CDR3nt: TGTGCCAGCAGCGTGGGGGCAGCGGGCTACACCTTC
abundance: .; len: 14; v_gene: TRBV7-3; j_gene: TRBJ1-1; d_gene: .; CDR3aa: CASSPTAGQTEAFF; CDR3nt: TGTGCCAGCAGCCCAACCGCCGGACAGACTGAAGCTTTCTTT
abundance: .; len: 14; v_gene: TRBV6-1; j_gene: TRBJ1-2; d_gene: .; CDR3aa: CASSETRYNYGYTF; CDR3nt: TGTGCCAGCAGTGAAACTAGGTACAACTATGGCTACACCTTC
abundance: .; len: 14; v_gene: TRBV28; j_gene: TRBJ2-5; d_gene: .; CDR3aa: CASSLPGRQETQYF; CDR3nt: TGTGCCAGCAGTTTACCAGGGCGGCAAGAGACCCAGTACTTC
abundance: .; len: 17; v_gene: TRBV28; j_gene: TRBJ2-2; d_gene: TRBD1; CDR3aa: CASSFPLGTGDTGELFF; CDR3nt: TGTGCCAGCAGTTTCCCGCTGGGGACAGGGGACACCGGGGAGCTGTTTTTT
abundance: .; len: 18; v_gene: TRBV12-5; j_gene: TRBJ2-3; d_gene: TRBD1; CDR3aa: CASGLVKDGQASTDTQYF; CDR3nt: TGTGCTAGTGGTTTGGTAAAGGACGGACAGGCTAGCACAGATACGCAGTATTTT
abundance: .; len: 15; v_gene: TRBV6-5; j_gene: TRBJ1-4; d_gene: .; CDR3aa: CASSYGSGRSEKLFF; CDR3nt: TGTGCCAGCAGTTACGGATCAGGGAGATCGGAAAAACTGTTTTTT
abundance: .; len: 15; v_gene: TRBV18; j_gene: TRBJ1-2; d_gene: TRBD1; CDR3aa: CASSPPQGGGYGYTF; CDR3nt: TGTGCCAGCTCACCACCGCAGGGGGGAGGCTATGGCTACACCTTC
abundance: .; len: 13; v_gene: TRBV28; j_gene: TRBJ2-7; d_gene: TRBD1; CDR3aa: CATFRDRGVEQYF; CDR3nt: TGTGCCACCTTCCGGGACAGGGGGGTCGAGCAGTACTTC
abundance: .; len: 15; v_gene: TRBV19; j_gene: TRBJ1-1; d_gene: TRBD1; CDR3aa: CASSPGQGRYTEAFF; CDR3nt: TGTGCCAGTAGTCCAGGACAGGGACGGTATACTGAAGCTTTCTTT
abundance: once; len: 14; v_gene: TRBV30; j_gene: TRBJ1-1; d_gene: .; CDR3aa: CAWIVGSSNTEAFF; CDR3nt: TGTGCCTGGATTGTCGGCAGTTCGAACACTGAAGCTTTCTTT
abundance: .; len: 19; v_gene: TRBV7-9; j_gene: TRBJ2-7; d_gene: TRBD2; CDR3aa: CASSLALASGGLTTYEQYF; CDR3nt: TGTGCCAGCAGCTTAGCGCTGGCTAGCGGGGGACTGACAACCTACGAGCAGTACTTC
abundance: .; len: 16; v_gene: TRBV19; j_gene: TRBJ2-7; d_gene: .; CDR3aa: CASTANRGRVKYEQYF; CDR3nt: TGTGCCAGTACCGCCAACCGGGGCAGGGTGAAGTACGAGCAGTACTTC
abundance: .; len: 15; v_gene: TRBV6-1; j_gene: TRBJ2-3; d_gene: .; CDR3aa: CASSEIGLSTDTQYF; CDR3nt: TGTGCCAGCAGTGAAATAGGATTAAGCACAGATACGCAGTATTTT
abundance: once; len: 18; v_gene: TRBV27; j_gene: TRBJ1-1; d_gene: .; CDR3aa: CASSFKSKLQGEVTEAFF; CDR3nt: TGTGCCAGCAGTTTTAAAAGTAAGCTCCAGGGTGAGGTTACTGAAGCTTTCTTT
abundance: .; len: 15; v_gene: TRBV6-6; j_gene: TRBJ2-7; d_gene: .; CDR3aa: CASSYSVGSSYEQYF; CDR3nt: TGTGCCAGCAGTTACAGTGTCGGGAGCTCCTACGAGCAGTACTTC
abundance: .; len: 14; v_gene: TRBV5-1; j_gene: TRBJ2-6; d_gene: .; CDR3aa: CASSLGDGANVLTF; CDR3nt: TGCGCCAGCAGCTTGGGCGACGGGGCCAACGTCCTGACTTTC
abundance: .; len: 17; v_gene: TRBV7-9; j_gene: TRBJ1-4; d_gene: .; CDR3aa: CASSLGGPISPTEKLFF; CDR3nt: TGTGCCAGCAGCTTAGGTGGGCCGATTTCCCCGACCGAAAAACTGTTTTTT
abundance: .; len: 12; v_gene: TRBV5-1; j_gene: TRBJ2-7; d_gene: TRBD2; CDR3aa: CASSSGGEEQYF; CDR3nt: TGCGCCAGCAGCTCGGGGGGTGAGGAGCAGTACTTC
abundance: few; len: 14; v_gene: TRBV30; j_gene: TRBJ2-2; d_gene: TRBD1; CDR3aa: CAWRRGQRTGELFF; CDR3nt: TGTGCCTGGAGAAGGGGGCAGAGGACCGGGGAGCTGTTTTTT
abundance: few; len: 15; v_gene: TRBV7-9; j_gene: TRBJ1-4; d_gene: .; CDR3aa: CASSPQGSTNEKLFF; CDR3nt: TGTGCCAGCAGCCCCCAGGGGTCAACTAATGAAAAACTGTTTTTT